A selection of T cell receptor beta chains follows, all from one sample in a study of T cells after somatic rescue of genetic block. Only in-frame clones appear in the TCRdb table, and some are missing; sequencing was by immunoSEQ multiplex PCR. This sample has 65,000 to 70,000 clones, with around 93% found just once. Source material: peripheral blood mononuclear cells (PBMCs). These receptors were collected from a man aged 40-50 years. Each CDR3 is given with its conserved first and last residue. A D gene is named only where the DNA matches it firmly. Not all rows give a size; the values are once, few, many and, for expanded clones, a class.

TRBV10-3	TRBD1	once	TRBJ1-1	TGTGCCATCAGTGAAACACAGGGGTACACTGAAGCTTTCTTT	CAISETQGYTEAFF
TRBV18	TRBD1	.	TRBJ2-7	TGTGCCAGCTCACCCATGAGGACAGGGGGCACCTACGAGCAGTACTTC	CASSPMRTGGTYEQYF
TRBV4-2	.	.	TRBJ1-5	TGTGCCAGCAGCCAAGTACTGGAATTTGATAGCAATCAGCCCCAGCATTTT	CASSQVLEFDSNQPQHF
TRBV4-1	TRBD2	.	TRBJ2-3	TGCGCCAGCAGCCCGGGGGGGCAAACAGATACGCAGTATTTT	CASSPGGQTDTQYF
TRBV6-9	.	.	TRBJ1-6	TGTGCCAGCAGTTACCGGACAGAGAGCTCCTATAATTCACCCCTCCACTTT	CASSYRTESSYNSPLHF
TRBV21-1	.	.	TRBJ1-5	TGTGCCAGCAGCAAAATCAGGGTTGCTCAGCCCCAGCATTTT	CASSKIRVAQPQHF
TRBV9	.	.	TRBJ1-2	TGTGCCAGCAGCGCTTACCCCCCCCCTTCGGTTGTCTATGGCTACACCTTC	CASSAYPPPSVVYGYTF
TRBV14	.	.	TRBJ1-3	TGTGCCAGCAGCCCCAGGGGAGGAAGGAACACCATATATTTT	CASSPRGGRNTIYF
TRBV2	.	.	TRBJ2-5	TGTGCCAGCAACTCCTACGGAGGCAGGGGGACCCAGTACTTC	CASNSYGGRGTQYF
TRBV6-6	.	.	TRBJ1-5	TGTGCCAGCAGTTACGACCGATATAGCAATCAGCCCCAGCATTTT	CASSYDRYSNQPQHF
TRBV6-1	TRBD1	.	TRBJ2-7	TGTGCCAGCAGTGTCGCCAGGGGGCCGTACGAGCAGTACTTC	CASSVARGPYEQYF
TRBV10-3	.	few	TRBJ2-7	TGTGCCATCAGTGAGGTGAGCTCCTACGAGCAGTACTTC	CAISEVSSYEQYF
TRBV19	.	few	TRBJ2-5	TGTGCCAGTAGTAACCGCCAGGGCGTGGGGACCCAGTACTTC	CASSNRQGVGTQYF
TRBV7-9	.	.	TRBJ2-5	TGTGCCAGCAGCTTAGTGCCGGGGTCATCCAAAGAGACCCAGTACTTC	CASSLVPGSSKETQYF
TRBV7-6	.	few	TRBJ2-1	TGTGCCAGCGCCTCACTGCTAAGCTCCTACAATGAGCAGTTCTTC	CASASLLSSYNEQFF
TRBV4-1	.	.	TRBJ1-1	TGCGCCAGCAGCCAAGAAGGGCTGAAGAAGACGAACACTGAAGCTTTCTTT	CASSQEGLKKTNTEAFF
TRBV7-8	.	.	TRBJ2-7	TGTGCCAGCAGCCCGCGTCCTACAGGGATCAGCTCCTACGAGCAGTACTTC	CASSPRPTGISSYEQYF
TRBV4-1	.	.	TRBJ2-7	TGCGCCAGCAGCCAAGTAGGAGGAGGGTATCCCTACGAGCAGTACTTC	CASSQVGGGYPYEQYF
TRBV21-1	.	.	TRBJ1-2	TGTGCCAGCAGCAATCAGAGGGGCCTTAGGAACTATGGCTACACCTTC	CASSNQRGLRNYGYTF
TRBV28	TRBD1	.	TRBJ2-7	TGTGCCAGCAGTTCTTTCGGACAGGGCAATCCCCACGAGCAGTACTTC	CASSSFGQGNPHEQYF
TRBV29-1	TRBD2	.	TRBJ2-1	TGCAGCGTTGAAGGCGGGAGGGCGATTACCTACAATGAGCAGTTCTTC	CSVEGGRAITYNEQFF
TRBV18	.	.	TRBJ1-4	TGTGCCAGCTCACCACCGTTTACAGGGCGAACTAATGAAAAACTGTTTTTT	CASSPPFTGRTNEKLFF
TRBV28	TRBD1	.	TRBJ2-2	TGTGCCAGCAGTTTTGGCGGGACAGGGGCCGGGGAGCTGTTTTTT	CASSFGGTGAGELFF
TRBV19	TRBD1	once	TRBJ1-1	TGTGCCAGTGGCCCCAGAGACAGGGTCACTGAAGCTTTCTTT	CASGPRDRVTEAFF
TRBV4-1	TRBD2	.	TRBJ2-7	TGCGCCAGCAGCCCCGGCGTAGCGGGAGAGTACGAGCAGTACTTC	CASSPGVAGEYEQYF
TRBV21-1	.	.	TRBJ2-5	TGTGCCAGCAGCAAAGGTCCCTTTCTAATGAAGGGTGGTCAAGAGACCCAGTACTTC	CASSKGPFLMKGGQETQYF
TRBV7-2	.	.	TRBJ2-3	TGTGCCAGCAGTACTGGGCCCAACACAGATACGCAGTATTTT	CASSTGPNTDTQYF
TRBV27	.	.	TRBJ1-1	TGTGCCAGCAGCCGGGTATCTATGAACACTGAAGCTTTCTTT	CASSRVSMNTEAFF
TRBV5-6	.	.	TRBJ2-2	TGTGCCAGCAGCGAAACGACTGCCACCGGGGAGCTGTTTTTT	CASSETTATGELFF
TRBV5-4	.	.	TRBJ2-3	TGTGCCAGCACTCAGGGGAGGGCCACAGATACGCAGTATTTT	CASTQGRATDTQYF
TRBV27	.	few	TRBJ1-2	TGTGCCAGCAGTGACAGGACAGATGGCTACACCTTC	CASSDRTDGYTF
TRBV28	TRBD2	.	TRBJ2-7	TGTGCCAGCAGCCTGAGACTAGCAGAGCAGTACTTC	CASSLRLAEQYF
TRBV29-1	TRBD2	few	TRBJ2-3	TGCAGCGCCCGGGGCGGGACTAGCGGAAGCACAGATACGCAGTATTTT	CSARGGTSGSTDTQYF
TRBV7-9	TRBD2	.	TRBJ2-3	TGTGCCAGCAGCCCACAATCTAGCGGGAGGGCCGCAGATACGCAGTATTTT	CASSPQSSGRAADTQYF
TRBV30	.	.	TRBJ1-6	TGTGCCTGGGGGAGGACCTATAATTCACCCCTCCACTTT	CAWGRTYNSPLHF
TRBV9	TRBD2	.	TRBJ2-7	TGTGCCAGCAGCGTAGGTAGCGGGAGCTCCTACGAGCAGTACTTC	CASSVGSGSSYEQYF
TRBV29-1	.	.	TRBJ2-1	TGCAGCGTTGAAGATCCGGCGGGCGTTTACAATGAGCAGTTCTTC	CSVEDPAGVYNEQFF
TRBV19	TRBD2	few	TRBJ2-1	TGTGCCAGTAGTATGGGACTAGAGGCAAATGAGCAGTTCTTC	CASSMGLEANEQFF
TRBV2	.	.	TRBJ2-5	TGTGCCAGCACCAGAGAGCAGGGCTTACAAAAGACCCAGTACTTC	CASTREQGLQKTQYF
TRBV19	.	.	TRBJ2-1	TGTGCCAGTAGCCCCGGGACGGACAGTACCTACAATGAGCAGTTCTTC	CASSPGTDSTYNEQFF
TRBV2	.	.	TRBJ2-7	TGTGCCAGCAGCGTGATTGGACAGTCTCCCGAGCAGTACTTC	CASSVIGQSPEQYF
TRBV15	TRBD1	.	TRBJ2-7	TGTGCCACCAGCAGAGCCGGGACAGGGACGAACGAGCAGTACTTC	CATSRAGTGTNEQYF